These 23 T cell receptor beta chains were all obtained from the same sample, sequenced in a study of control samples from healthy donors and cancer patients. Libraries were prepared by immunoSEQ multiplex PCR; TCRdb keeps only in-frame clonotypes and omits some of them. The sample lists about 86,000 clones, approximately 93% occurring once. Material: blood. The receptors were gathered from a woman aged 25-40 years in good health.

The chain has TRBV6-1 and TRBJ1-2; D uncertain. The CDR3 covers 13 residues. Per germline, CDR1 MNHNS and CDR2 SASEGT. V was clipped by 6 bases and J by 2 bases, with 10 bases between them. The CDR3 region has the DNA TGTGCCAGCAGAATAGGTGGAAACTATGGCTACACCTTC. This sequence encodes CASRIGGNYGYTF.

The chain carries TRBV6-6 and TRBJ1-1; no firm D call. This CDR3 spans 15 amino acids. Germline-derived CDR1 and CDR2 are MNHNY and SVGAGI (reference sequence). Trimming pared 8 bases from V and 1 base from J, leaving 17 bases between. The CDR3 region has the DNA TGTGCCAGCGCGCGGCGAGAGTCAGGGAACACTGAAGCTTTCTTT. It is translated as CASARRESGNTEAFF.

This rearrangement joins TRBV19 to TRBJ1-5; D unclear. Per germline, CDR1 LNHDA and CDR2 SQIVND (reference sequence). Between the trimmed V and J ends, which lost 1 base and 0 bases, there was a span of 7 bases. This CDR3 comprises 15 residues. The CDR3 nucleotides are TGTGCCAGTAGTATAGCCAGCCTTAGCAATCAGCCCCAGCATTTT. Its translation is CASSIASLSNQPQHF.

The gene calls are TRBV21-1 and TRBJ1-1. TRBV21-1 is recorded as a pseudogene. This CDR3 region has 11 residues. The CDR3 DNA reads as TGTACTCGCGAGGCAAACACTGAAGCTTTCTTT. This encodes CTREANTEAFF.

The gene calls are TRBV4-1 and TRBJ2-2; 11 positions match TRBD2. Germline V gene sequence: CDR1 MGHRA, CDR2 YSYEKL. The CDR3 loop spans 18 amino acids. The V gene end was trimmed by 2 bases and the J gene end by 4 bases; junction bases not matched to a gene: 9. CDR3 in DNA: TGCGCCAGCAGCCAAAACCCGGGACTAGCGGCCACCACCGGGGAGCTGTTTTTT. It translates to CASSQNPGLAATTGELFF.

The chain carries TRBV5-1 and TRBJ2-7; TRBD1 matches at 8 bases. CDR1 and CDR2 (germline): SGHRS, YFSETQ. Losses at the gene ends were 6 bases for V and 6 bases for J; bases not matched to a gene: 8. This CDR3 is built from 13 residues. The CDR3 region is CASKQGGPGEQYF. CDR3 nucleotide sequence: TGCGCCAGCAAACAGGGGGGCCCGGGCGAGCAGTACTTC. Based on the CDR3 plus reference TRBV5-1 and TRBJ2-7, the full variable domain is KAGVTQTPRYLIKTRGQQVTLSCSPISGHRSVSWYQQTPGQGLQFLFEYFSETQRNKGNFPGRFSGRQFSNSRSEMNVSTLELGDSALYLCASKQGGPGEQYFGPGTRLTVT.

The chain employs TRBV27 and TRBJ1-2; 10 nucleotides align to TRBD1. Germline loops: CDR1 MNHEY, CDR2 SMNVEV (reference sequence). The CDR3 length is 13 residues. Trimming cost V 5 bases and J 8 bases; bases outside gene matches: 5. DNA for the CDR3: TGTGCCAGCAGTGACAGGGGGCTAAGAGGCTACACCTTC. This sequence encodes CASSDRGLRGYTF.

This sequence joins TRBV10-1 and TRBJ2-1, with 8 positions matching TRBD1. The CDR3 length is 14 residues. Germline CDR1 and CDR2: WNHNN and SYGVQD (reference sequence). J was trimmed by 4 bases and V by 7 bases; bases with no gene match: 6. The CDR3: CASIVGTGYNEQFF. CDR3 sequence (DNA): TGCGCCAGCATCGTTGGGACAGGATACAATGAGCAGTTCTTC.

This chain links TRBV2 with TRBJ2-1; TRBD2 aligns across 8 bases. This CDR3 comprises 16 residues. V gave up 0 bases and J gave up 6 bases; unmatched junction bases: 7. Germline values: CDR1 SNHLY, CDR2 FYNNEI. CDR3 nucleotide sequence: TGTGCCAGCAGTGAAGCATCGGGGGGGTTTTTCAATGAGCAGTTCTTC. As protein: CASSEASGGFFNEQFF.

The chain is built from TRBV27 and TRBJ2-5; weak D call: TRBD1 (5 bases). The V gene lost 8 bases and the J gene lost 6 bases, with 13 bases spanning the gap. CDR3 length: 12 residues. Looked up from germline, CDR1 is MNHEY and CDR2 is SMNVEV (reference sequence). The CDR3 protein is CASFRDRKTQYF. In nucleotides, the CDR3 is TGTGCCAGCTTCAGGGATCGAAAGACCCAGTACTTC.

V is TRBV4-1 and J is TRBJ1-2; weak D call: TRBD1 (5 bases). The CDR3 spans 17 residues. Trimming cost V 2 bases and J 4 bases, with 20 bases left between them. CDR1 is MGHRA, CDR2 YSYEKL, per germline. CDR3 loop: CASSQLFVTTGLYGYTF. The CDR3 DNA reads as TGCGCCAGCAGCCAATTGTTCGTTACAACAGGACTCTATGGCTACACCTTC.

This rearrangement joins TRBV10-3 to TRBJ2-3; TRBD2 matches 7 bases. Germline V gene sequence: CDR1 ENHRY, CDR2 SYGVKD. V shed 4 bases and J 0 bases; nucleotides not matched to a gene: 4. This CDR3 spans 15 amino acids. The CDR3 spells CAISVGGGSTDTQYF. CDR3 bases: TGTGCCATCAGTGTCGGCGGGGGAAGCACAGATACGCAGTATTTT.

This clone was picked up one time. J is TRBJ1-3 and V is TRBV5-1; D remains unclear. The germline CDR1 and CDR2 sequences are SGHRS and YFSETQ. This CDR3 contains 15 residues. Trimming pared 0 bases from V and 0 bases from J, leaving 7 bases between. The CDR3 DNA sequence: TGCGCCAGCAGCTTGGCCGGAGACTCTGGAAACACCATATATTTT. Amino acids: CASSLAGDSGNTIYF.

This chain connects TRBV4-1 to TRBJ1-4, with 8 bases aligning to TRBD1. There are 15 residues in the CDR3. J lost 7 bases, V lost 4 bases, and 8 bases had no gene match. CDR1 is MGHRA and CDR2 is YSYEKL in the germline V gene. The DNA for the CDR3 is TGCGCCAGCAGCCTCGGGACAGGTTCCGGTGAAAAACTGTTTTTT. It codes for CASSLGTGSGEKLFF.

Here the CDR3 DNA reads TGCAGTGCTAGCAGGCGGGATGAGCAGTTCTTC. It translates to CSASRRDEQFF. This sequence joins TRBV20-1 and TRBJ2-1, with D possibly TRBD2 on 5 matching bases. Germline values: CDR1 DFQATT, CDR2 SNEGSKA (reference sequence). This CDR3 has 11 amino acids. Trimming took off 3 bases at V and 8 bases at J, with 8 bases between the two ends.

The rearrangement joins TRBV27 to TRBJ2-3; D call uncertain. The V gene lost 5 bases and the J gene lost 0 bases, with 18 bases spanning the gap. The CDR3 covers 17 residues. Germline CDR1 is MNHEY and CDR2 is SMNVEV (reference sequence). The CDR3 bases are TGTGCCAGCAGTAAGAGCAGGACGGCCATGAGCACAGATACGCAGTATTTT. Translation gives CASSKSRTAMSTDTQYF.

The V gene is TRBV7-8, the J gene TRBJ2-7, with 7 nucleotides matching TRBD2. V shed 5 bases and J 3 bases; nucleotides not matched to a gene: 10. Germline V CDR1 and CDR2: SGHVS, FQNEAQ. The CDR3 totals 15 residues. In DNA, the CDR3 is TGTGCCAGCAGCCCCGCAGGGAGGGCCTACTACGAGCAGTACTTC. It specifies CASSPAGRAYYEQYF.

The V gene is TRBV30, the J gene TRBJ1-2; 12 positions match TRBD1. J gave up 8 bases and V 0 bases, and 7 bases lay outside the gene matches. The germline V gene has CDR1 GTSNPN and CDR2 SVGIG (reference sequence). The CDR3 is 15 amino acids. The CDR3 nucleotides read TGTGCCTGGAGTGTACGGGGACAGGGGGCTCGGGGCTACACCTTC. Its translation is CAWSVRGQGARGYTF. Looking up the rest from reference TRBV30 and TRBJ1-2 gives the full variable domain: SQTIHQWPATLVQPVGSPLSLECTVEGTSNPNLYWYRQAAGRGLQLLFYSVGIGQISSEVPQNLSASRPQDRQFILSSKKLLLSDSGFYLCAWSVRGQGARGYTFGSGTRLTVV.

The V gene is TRBV7-2, the J gene TRBJ2-1; D remains ambiguous. This CDR3 has 16 amino acids. The V end lost 5 bases, the J end lost 3 bases, and 17 bases lay between the germline ends. Germline assignment: CDR1 SGHTA and CDR2 FQGNSA. CDR3 sequence: CASSQRGRRVYNEQFF. CDR3 nucleotides: TGTGCCAGCAGCCAGAGAGGAAGAAGGGTCTACAATGAGCAGTTCTTC.

The V and J genes are TRBV11-3 and TRBJ2-6; D is undetermined. The CDR3 is made up of 15 amino acids. V lost 2 bases and J 0 bases, leaving 5 bases between the germline ends. Germline loops: CDR1 SGHNT, CDR2 YENEEA. The CDR3 DNA is TGTGCCAGCAGCTTAAGGGCCTCTGGGGCCAACGTCCTGACTTTC. This gives the protein CASSLRASGANVLTF.

The chain carries TRBV18 and TRBJ1-1, with D uncertain. Germline CDR1 and CDR2: KGHSH and LQKENI. V lost 0 bases, J lost 8 bases, and 7 bases lay in between. CDR3 size: 12 residues. The CDR3 region is CASSPPAGEAFF. The CDR3 DNA sequence: TGTGCCAGCTCACCACCGGCGGGGGAAGCTTTCTTT.

Turning to this clone: Germline is not matched at one junction end, which may reflect a read error. This chain uses TRBV20-1 with TRBJ2-7; 11 bases map to TRBD2. The CDR3 consists of 13 residues. Per germline, CDR1 DFQATT and CDR2 SNEGSKA (reference sequence). CDR3 residues: CSASTSGGYEQYF. DNA of the CDR3: TGCAGCGCTAGTACTAGCGGGGGCTACGAGCAGTACTTC.

The gene calls are TRBV29-1 and TRBJ1-3; 7 bases agree with TRBD1. There are 13 residues in the CDR3. V lost 2 bases and J lost 2; bases outside the gene matches: 0. The V gene's germline CDR1 is SQVTM and CDR2 ANQGSEA. CDR3: CSVETGAGNTIYF. CDR3 DNA: TGCAGCGTTGAAACAGGGGCTGGAAACACCATATATTTT.